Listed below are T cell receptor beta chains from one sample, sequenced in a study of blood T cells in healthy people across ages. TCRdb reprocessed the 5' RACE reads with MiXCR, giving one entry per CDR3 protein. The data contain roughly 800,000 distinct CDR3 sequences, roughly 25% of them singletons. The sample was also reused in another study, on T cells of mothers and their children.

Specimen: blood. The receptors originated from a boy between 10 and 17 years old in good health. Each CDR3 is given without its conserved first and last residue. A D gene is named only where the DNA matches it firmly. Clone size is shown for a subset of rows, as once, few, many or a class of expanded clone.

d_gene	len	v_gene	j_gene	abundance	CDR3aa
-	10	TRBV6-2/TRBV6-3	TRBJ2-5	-	ASSPGLTTQY
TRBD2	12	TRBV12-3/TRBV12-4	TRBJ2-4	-	ASSLMTSGNIQY
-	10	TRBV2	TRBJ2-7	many	ASGGRLSEQY
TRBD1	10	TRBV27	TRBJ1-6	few	ASRDSLSPLH
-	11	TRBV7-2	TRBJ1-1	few	ASSSPGVTEAF
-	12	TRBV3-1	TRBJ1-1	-	ASSQGAGRTEAF
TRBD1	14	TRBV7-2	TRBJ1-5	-	ASSLMTGVFNQPQH
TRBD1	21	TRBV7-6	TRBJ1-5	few	ASSLLAHYRDRGDRGIGQPQH
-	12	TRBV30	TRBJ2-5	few	AWSVQGGQETQY
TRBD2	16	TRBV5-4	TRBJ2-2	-	ASSLGLAGGANTGELF
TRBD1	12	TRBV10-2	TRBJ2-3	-	ASSEDRAADTQY
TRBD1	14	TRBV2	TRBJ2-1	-	ASSDAGTGNKDEQF
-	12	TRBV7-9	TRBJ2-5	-	ASSYRTPQETQY
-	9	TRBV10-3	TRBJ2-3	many	ATRSTDTQY
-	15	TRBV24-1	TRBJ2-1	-	ATSDLPQGSSYNEQF
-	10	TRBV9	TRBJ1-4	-	ASSPESEKLF
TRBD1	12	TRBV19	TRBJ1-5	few	ASSGQGAGQPQH
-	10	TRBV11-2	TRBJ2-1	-	ASSLGGGQQF
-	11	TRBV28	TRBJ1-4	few	ASSLVEGEKLF
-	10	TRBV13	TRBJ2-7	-	ASSFASYEQY
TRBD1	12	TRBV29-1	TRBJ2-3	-	SVEGITGGDTQY
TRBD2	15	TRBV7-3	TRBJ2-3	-	ASSLSRLAGGTDTQY
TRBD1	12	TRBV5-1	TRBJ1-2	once	ASSAGGAAYGYT
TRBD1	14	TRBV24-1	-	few	ATSDSALTGMYEQY
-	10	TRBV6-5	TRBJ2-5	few	ASSYSGATQY
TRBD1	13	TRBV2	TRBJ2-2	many	ARRLTRGRRGELF
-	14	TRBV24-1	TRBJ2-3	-	ATSDPGRSSTDTQY
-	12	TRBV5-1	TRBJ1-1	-	ASKDSLGGTEAF
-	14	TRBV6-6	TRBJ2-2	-	ASSSMTFPNTGELF
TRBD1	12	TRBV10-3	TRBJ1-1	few	AIKGTGENTEAF
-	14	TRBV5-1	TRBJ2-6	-	ASSPGHRSGANVLT
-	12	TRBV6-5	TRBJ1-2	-	ASSYGRFLYGYT
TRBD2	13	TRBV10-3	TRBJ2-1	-	AISQTSGGPHEQF
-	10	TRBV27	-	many	ASSRGAYEQY
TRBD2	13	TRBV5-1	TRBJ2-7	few	ASSFFSGGDYEQY
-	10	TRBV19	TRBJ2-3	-	ASSIPTDTQY
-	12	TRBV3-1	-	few	ASSRLGGRYEQY
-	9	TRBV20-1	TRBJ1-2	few	SASREFGYT
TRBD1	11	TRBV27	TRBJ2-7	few	AGSRTGSYEQY
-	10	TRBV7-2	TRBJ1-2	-	ANSLDNYGYT
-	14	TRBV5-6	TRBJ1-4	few	ASSSEGFATNEKLF
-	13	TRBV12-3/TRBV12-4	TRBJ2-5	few	ASSPRGGQQETQY
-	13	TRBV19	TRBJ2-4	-	ASRGRRLAKNIQY
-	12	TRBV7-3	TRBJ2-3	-	ASSLMGSTDTQY
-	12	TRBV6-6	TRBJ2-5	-	ASTGTGITETQY
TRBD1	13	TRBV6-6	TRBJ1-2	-	ASTPGTGRSYGYT
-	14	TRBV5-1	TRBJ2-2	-	ASPTHSGPNTGELF
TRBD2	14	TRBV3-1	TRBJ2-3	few	ASSRGLAGGTDTQY
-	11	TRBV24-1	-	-	ATSDPRAYEQY
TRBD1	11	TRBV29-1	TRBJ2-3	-	SVVNRGRDTQY
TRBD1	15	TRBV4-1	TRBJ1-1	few	ASSQDKTGPMNTEAF